This T cell receptor beta chain came from a study of blood T cell repertoires in COVID-19. The CDR3 is 15 amino acids. CDR1 is SGHNT, CDR2 YYREEE, per germline (reference sequence). Trimming took 0 bases from V and 4 from J; bases not matched to a gene: 4. Assay: immunoSEQ multiplex PCR; the TCRdb copy retains only in-frame clones and omits some. This table holds about 200,000 clones, nearly 90% found once. This chain joins TRBV5-4 and TRBJ2-5, with 9 bases identical to TRBD2. The TCR sequence derives from a man in his 60s with active or convalescent COVID-19. Material: peripheral blood. In DNA form, the CDR3 reads TGTGCCAGCAGCTTGGCGCGGGGGGGTTTAGAGACCCAGTACTTC. As protein: CASSLARGGLETQYF.